This T cell receptor beta chain was documented in a study of blood T cells in healthy people across ages. Comments on this clonotype: Its specificity is not known.

The authors ran a second PCR of about 6 to 11 cycles using a sample-barcoded 5' primer and a J-beta primer mix. MiXCR, run by TCRdb on the 5' RACE reads, gives a single entry per CDR3 protein. The repertoire holds 660,000 or so distinct CDR3 sequences, 45% to 65% seen once, with over 30% in the top ten. Germline CDR1 SQVTM, CDR2 ANQGSEA. The CDR3 sequence is 11 residues long. Points from the study as a whole: Strongly correlated with naive T cell percentage was TCR beta diversity.

The receptor was derived from a man between 60 and 70 years old in good health. This chain joins TRBV29-1 and TRBJ2-5; D is uncertain. The sample comprised blood. DNA of the CDR3: TGCTTTGGCCAGGTTGGGGAGACCCAGTACTTC. This sequence encodes CFGQVGETQYF.